These T cell receptor beta chains were read from a single sample in a study of blood T cell repertoires in COVID-19. Produced via immunoSEQ multiplex PCR; TCRdb's table is partial and in-frame only. The sample contains 250,000 or so clones, over 80% of which appear only once. The sequenced sample was PBMCs or T cells enriched from blood (not recorded which). The source of these receptors is a woman in her twenties or thirties who had been exposed to COVID-19. CDR3s include the opening cysteine and the closing phenylalanine or tryptophan. A D gene is named only where the DNA matches it firmly. Some rows have no size entry. The others give once, few or many, or a class for an expanded clone.

J gene: TRBJ1-1; V gene: TRBV6-6; clone size: .; D gene: .; CDR3 protein: CASSIRQTEAFF; CDR3 DNA: TGTGCCAGCAGTATAAGACAGACTGAAGCTTTCTTT
J gene: TRBJ1-3; V gene: TRBV5-1; clone size: .; D gene: .; CDR3 protein: CASSSDIGNTIYF; CDR3 DNA: TGCGCCAGCAGCTCGGACATTGGAAACACCATATATTTT
J gene: TRBJ1-3; V gene: TRBV13; clone size: .; D gene: .; CDR3 protein: CASSLGAPTSGNTIYF; CDR3 DNA: TGTGCCAGCAGCTTAGGAGCCCCTACCTCTGGAAACACCATATATTTT
J gene: TRBJ1-1; V gene: TRBV4-1; clone size: .; D gene: .; CDR3 protein: CASSQGNQGYTEAFF; CDR3 DNA: TGCGCCAGCAGCCAGGGGAATCAGGGGTACACTGAAGCTTTCTTT
J gene: TRBJ1-1; V gene: TRBV5-4; clone size: .; D gene: .; CDR3 protein: CASSSDTEAFF; CDR3 DNA: TGTGCCAGCAGCTCAGACACTGAAGCTTTCTTT
J gene: TRBJ2-1; V gene: TRBV3-1/TRBV3-2; clone size: .; D gene: TRBD2; CDR3 protein: CASSPSFTGGRDEFF; CDR3 DNA: TGTGCCAGCAGCCCGTCTTTTACCGGCGGGAGAGACGAGTTCTTC
J gene: TRBJ2-1; V gene: TRBV12-5; clone size: .; D gene: TRBD2; CDR3 protein: CASGLVLAGGLFSYNEQFF; CDR3 DNA: TGTGCTAGTGGTTTGGTACTAGCGGGAGGGCTTTTTTCCTACAATGAGCAGTTCTTC
J gene: TRBJ2-3; V gene: TRBV20-1; clone size: .; D gene: .; CDR3 protein: CSASVLAAITDTQYF; CDR3 DNA: TGCAGTGCTAGTGTTCTAGCAGCGATCACAGATACGCAGTATTTT
J gene: TRBJ2-1; V gene: TRBV10-3; clone size: .; D gene: TRBD2; CDR3 protein: CAISPTSGPYNEQFF; CDR3 DNA: TGTGCCATCAGCCCGACTAGCGGGCCCTACAATGAGCAGTTCTTC
J gene: TRBJ2-1; V gene: TRBV11-2; clone size: once; D gene: TRBD2; CDR3 protein: CASSTTGGRRNEQFF; CDR3 DNA: TGTGCCAGCAGCACGACGGGAGGTCGTAGGAATGAGCAGTTCTTC
J gene: TRBJ2-7; V gene: TRBV28; clone size: .; D gene: TRBD2; CDR3 protein: CASSSPGGGSYEQYF; CDR3 DNA: TGTGCCAGCAGTTCCCCCGGGGGGGGCTCCTACGAGCAGTACTTC
J gene: TRBJ2-5; V gene: TRBV6-6; clone size: .; D gene: TRBD2; CDR3 protein: CASSWGTSGNQETQYF; CDR3 DNA: TGTGCCAGCAGTTGGGGGACTAGCGGAAACCAAGAGACCCAGTACTTC
J gene: TRBJ2-5; V gene: TRBV4-1; clone size: .; D gene: TRBD2; CDR3 protein: CASSQGFGPGLAGGGETQYF; CDR3 DNA: TGCGCCAGCAGCCAAGGGTTTGGGCCGGGACTAGCGGGAGGTGGGGAGACCCAGTACTTC